This T cell receptor beta chain derives from a study of CD8+ T cells in alopecia areata. Across the study: Those treated were given oral tofacitinib at 5 to 10 mg twice daily. The study's findings and limits: On tofacitinib, scalp and blood still held many of the expanded lesional clones.

Following extraction, RNA underwent reverse transcription to cDNA, which served as the sequencing template. Generated by immunoSEQ multiplex PCR, the TCRdb table keeps only in-frame clones and is missing some. This sample yields 170,000 or so clones, of which less than 70% are seen a single time; 0.7% to 1% belongs to the top ten. The count of this clone is one. Its antigen is not identified. The CDR3 is 15 amino acids. The germline V gene encodes CDR1 SGHNT and CDR2 YYREEE (reference sequence). Deletions cut 4 bases from V and 4 bases from J, with 17 bases between. Treatment indicated: oral pan-JAK inhibitor, 5-10 mg twice daily.

Source: CD4+ T cells sorted from blood, taken at week 4, from a patient treated with tofacitinib. This TCR was recovered from a human donor with alopecia areata. The chain is built from TRBV5-4 and TRBJ2-5; the D gene is possibly TRBD1 (6 bases). The CDR3 is CASSPPGVGGETQYF. The CDR3 coding sequence is TGTGCCAGCAGCCCGCCAGGGGTAGGAGGAGAGACCCAGTACTTC.